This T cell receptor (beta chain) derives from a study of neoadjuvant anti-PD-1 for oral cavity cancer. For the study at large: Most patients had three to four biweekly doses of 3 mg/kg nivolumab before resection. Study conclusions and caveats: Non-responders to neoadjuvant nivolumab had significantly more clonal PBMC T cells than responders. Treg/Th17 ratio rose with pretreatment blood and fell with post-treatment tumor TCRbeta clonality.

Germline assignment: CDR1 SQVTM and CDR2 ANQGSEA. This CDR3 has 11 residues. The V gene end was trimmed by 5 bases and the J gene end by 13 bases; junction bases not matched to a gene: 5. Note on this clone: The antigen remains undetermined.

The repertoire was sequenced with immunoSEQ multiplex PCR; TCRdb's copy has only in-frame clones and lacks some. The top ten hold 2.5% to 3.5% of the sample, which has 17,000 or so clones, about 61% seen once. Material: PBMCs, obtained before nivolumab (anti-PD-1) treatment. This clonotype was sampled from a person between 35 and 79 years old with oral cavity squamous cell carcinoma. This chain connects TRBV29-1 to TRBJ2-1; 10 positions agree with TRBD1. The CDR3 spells CSVFRDRGQFF. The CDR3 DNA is TGCAGCGTTTTCCGGGACAGGGGACAGTTCTTC.